The clone carrying this TCR beta chain was counted only a few times. Its antigen is not identified. Using its own MiXCR run on the 5' RACE reads, TCRdb lists one record per CDR3 protein. The table lists 100,000 to 130,000 distinct CDR3 sequences, approximately 15% of them singletons. This sample is drawn from a study of T-cell memory formation after mild COVID-19. The study's findings and limits: From day 15 to 85, contracting clones were balanced between CD4 and CD8, whereas later expanders leaned toward CD4+.

The sequence was collected from a man aged 18 to 29 who had mild COVID-19 (a few samples of this study predate the infection). Cell type and time point are not known. Sequencing was carried out using PBMCs or a T cell subset sorted from them (not recorded which).

The CDR3 nucleotides read TGTGCCAGCAGTTTAGCGGGGGGACTCACCGGGGAGCTGTTTTTT. Translated, it gives CASSLAGGLTGELFF. The chain has TRBV12-3 or TRBV12-4 and TRBJ2-2, with a possible D match to TRBD2 (6 bases). This CDR3 has 15 amino acids. V lost 0 bases to trimming and J lost 4 bases, with 9 bases between them.